Following are 24 T cell receptor beta chains from one sample sequenced in a study of Ad26.COV2.S vaccination and SARS-CoV-2 variants. Described treatment: over 15 received Ad26.COV2.S at low or high dose, single or two shots; about 5 received placebo; per-sample allocation not given. Samples came from day 63 after the first vaccine or placebo injection. TCRdb's table, derived via immunoSEQ multiplex PCR, lists solely in-frame clones and lacks some. The profile shows 350,000 to 500,000 clones, about 90% of them singletons. The source material was peripheral blood, sampled in a trial of Ad26.COV2.S vaccine versus placebo. Every receptor here comes from a person between 18 and 65 years old who received the Ad26.COV2.S COVID-19 vaccine or a placebo.

The V call is TRBV10-2, the J call TRBJ1-5; 7 bases match TRBD1. This CDR3 contains 14 residues. From germline, CDR1 is WSHSY and CDR2 SAAADI. J lost 6 bases, V lost 0 bases, and 2 bases had no gene match. The CDR3 bases are TGCGCCAGCAGTGAGTCGAACAGGGGTCAGCCCCAGCATTTT. The encoded protein is CASSESNRGQPQHF.

The chain links TRBV10-2 to TRBJ1-1, with TRBD1 as a possible D gene (5 bases). The germline V and J ends were trimmed by 0 bases and 11 bases, with 10 bases remaining between them. Per the germline V gene, CDR1 is WSHSY and CDR2 is SAAADI. The CDR3 spans 12 residues. CDR3 protein: CASSESAGMAFF. The DNA of the CDR3 is TGCGCCAGCAGTGAGTCAGCAGGGATGGCTTTCTTT.

The V gene is TRBV5-6, the J gene TRBJ1-1; 8 bases align to TRBD1. CDR1 is SGHDT, CDR2 YYEEEE, per germline. J lost 1 base, V lost 4 bases, and 6 bases had no gene match. CDR3 length: 15 amino acids. This CDR3 reads CASSGTGTSNTEAFF. CDR3 DNA: TGTGCCAGCAGCGGGACAGGAACTTCGAACACTGAAGCTTTCTTT.

This chain uses TRBV4-1 with TRBJ1-6; the D is unclear. This CDR3 region has 13 residues. Trimming removed 1 base at V and 13 bases at J, with 11 bases between. The germline V gene has CDR1 MGHRA and CDR2 YSYEKL. The CDR3 is CASSQGFTTPLHF. The CDR3 region has the DNA TGCGCCAGCAGCCAAGGCTTCACCACCCCCCTCCACTTT.

This clone has a single count. V usage is TRBV25-1 and J usage is TRBJ1-2; the D is unclear. This CDR3 has 15 amino acids. Trimming pared 1 base from V and 2 bases from J, leaving 11 bases between. CDR1 MGHDK and CDR2 SYGVNS come from the germline V gene. The CDR3 reads CASSESYADNYGYTF. The CDR3 region has the DNA TGTGCCAGCAGTGAATCATACGCGGACAACTATGGCTACACCTTC.

This chain links TRBV19 with TRBJ1-2; D remains unclear. The CDR3 has 13 residues. The germline V and J ends were trimmed by 2 bases and 2 bases, with 6 bases remaining between them. Germline values: CDR1 LNHDA, CDR2 SQIVND (reference sequence). CDR3 sequence: CASSIQENYGYTF. The CDR3 bases are TGTGCCAGTAGTATACAGGAAAACTATGGCTACACCTTC.

This clone turned up a few times. The chain couples TRBV11-1 to TRBJ1-1; 10 nucleotides agree with TRBD1. V was clipped by 3 bases and J by 6 bases; unmatched bases: 10. The CDR3 has 16 residues. Germline-derived CDR1 and CDR2 are SGHAT and FQDESV (reference sequence). CDR3: CASSLPGTGVVAEAFF. For the CDR3, the DNA is TGTGCCAGCAGCTTGCCCGGGACAGGGGTCGTCGCTGAAGCTTTCTTT.

This chain uses TRBV24-1 with TRBJ2-5; D gene uncertain. In germline, CDR1 is KGHDR, CDR2 SFDVKD. CDR3 size: 15 residues. Between the trimmed V and J ends, which lost 3 bases and 2 bases, there was a span of 12 bases. CDR3 in amino acids: CATSDPGKEQETQYF. The CDR3 DNA is TGTGCCACCAGTGATCCAGGAAAAGAACAAGAGACCCAGTACTTC.

The chain has TRBV20-1 and TRBJ2-1; TRBD1 aligns across 9 bases. The germline gives CDR1 DFQATT, CDR2 SNEGSKA (reference sequence). The trim removed 3 bases at V and 12 bases at J, leaving 3 bases unmatched. This CDR3 comprises 11 residues. CDR3 sequence (DNA): TGCAGTGCTAGCGTGGACAGGGGGCAGTTCTTC. This codes for CSASVDRGQFF.

This chain connects TRBV12-3 or TRBV12-4 to TRBJ2-7, with TRBD1 as a possible D gene (6 bases). The CDR3 is 13 amino acids. The V end lost 7 bases, the J end lost 3 bases, and 13 bases lay between the germline ends. CDR3 amino acids: CASTLDSDYEQYF. For the CDR3, the DNA is TGTGCCAGCACTTTGGACAGTGACTACGAGCAGTACTTC.

The V gene is TRBV4-2, the J gene TRBJ2-7, with TRBD1 matching over 9 bases. There are 16 residues in the CDR3. CDR1 is LGHNA, CDR2 YNFKEQ, per germline. J lost 2 bases, V lost 1 base, and 6 bases had no gene match. The CDR3 here is CASSQALRTGAYEQYF. Here the CDR3 DNA reads TGTGCCAGCAGCCAAGCTTTGCGGACAGGGGCCTACGAGCAGTACTTC.

V gene TRBV13 combines with J gene TRBJ2-1, with 12 nucleotides matching TRBD2. Germline trimming cut 5 bases from V and 8 bases from J; bases unmatched to any gene: 13. CDR3 length: 17 residues. Germline CDR1 and CDR2: PRHDT and FYEKMQ (reference sequence). The chain's CDR3 is CASSPRSTSGRFYEQFF. The CDR3 DNA reads as TGTGCCAGCAGCCCGAGATCAACTAGCGGGAGGTTCTATGAGCAGTTCTTC.

The chain has TRBV7-9 and TRBJ2-7; TRBD1 agrees at 11 bases. Germline CDR1 reads SEHNR; CDR2 reads FQNEAQ (reference sequence). There are 15 residues in the CDR3. V was pared by 3 bases and J by 5 bases, with 6 bases of the junction left unmatched. The chain's CDR3 is CASSFRDRGIDEQYF. CDR3 coding DNA: TGTGCCAGCAGCTTCCGGGACAGGGGGATCGACGAGCAGTACTTC.

V is TRBV5-1 and J is TRBJ2-3, with 14 bases matching TRBD2. The CDR3 is 18 residues long. V shed 3 bases, J shed 5 bases, and the junction held 11 bases outside the gene matches. The germline V gene has CDR1 SGHRS and CDR2 YFSETQ. In DNA form, the CDR3 reads TGCGCCAGCAGCTCCTTCCCGGGACTAGCGGGAGCGATAGATACGCAGTATTTT. It translates to CASSSFPGLAGAIDTQYF.

This clone was observed once. The chain employs TRBV30 and TRBJ2-3; 10 nucleotides line up with TRBD1. J lost 4 bases, V lost 1 base, and 2 bases had no gene match. The CDR3 sequence is 14 residues long. Germline lookup yields CDR1 GTSNPN and CDR2 SVGIG (reference sequence). The CDR3 here is CAWSAGTGADTQYF. The CDR3 DNA reads TGTGCCTGGAGTGCCGGGACAGGGGCAGATACGCAGTATTTT.

V is TRBV20-1 and J is TRBJ2-7, with 7 nucleotides matching TRBD2. CDR1 is DFQATT and CDR2 is SNEGSKA in the germline V gene (reference sequence). The ends lost 3 bases at V and 0 bases at J; junction bases unmatched: 5. The CDR3 has 14 residues. CDR3 sequence reads: CSASLGTISYEQYF. The CDR3 DNA is TGCAGTGCTAGTCTTGGGACTATCTCCTACGAGCAGTACTTC.

Here the CDR3 DNA reads TGTGCCAGCAGGTTAAGGGATAGACAGGGGCTGGGCACAGATACGCAGTATTTT. It yields the protein CASRLRDRQGLGTDTQYF. The genes are TRBV27 and TRBJ2-3, with 8 bases aligning to TRBD1. The junction had 15 bases not matched to a gene; V was cut back by 6 bases and J by 1 base. CDR3 length: 18 residues. Germline CDR1 is MNHEY and CDR2 is SMNVEV (reference sequence).

This chain connects TRBV4-2 to TRBJ1-1; D remains ambiguous. Germline CDR1 is LGHNA and CDR2 is YNFKEQ. Trimming cost V 0 bases and J 1 base, with 6 bases left between them. The CDR3 runs to 14 residues. CDR3 sequence (DNA): TGTGCCAGCAGCCAAGAGTTCCCGAACACTGAAGCTTTCTTT. This sequence encodes CASSQEFPNTEAFF.

The V and J genes are TRBV28 and TRBJ1-5; D is unclear. Germline CDR1 and CDR2: MDHEN and SYDVKM. V gave up 5 bases and J gave up 0 bases, with 20 bases separating them. The CDR3 sequence is 18 residues long. This chain's CDR3 is CASSPSGYRPYSNQPQHF. CDR3 in DNA: TGTGCCAGCAGTCCCTCCGGTTACCGTCCTTATAGCAATCAGCCCCAGCATTTT.

The chain carries TRBV28 and TRBJ1-1; TRBD1 aligns across 9 bases. This CDR3 comprises 13 residues. Germline CDR1 reads MDHEN; CDR2 reads SYDVKM. J lost 4 bases, V lost 6 bases, and 3 bases had no gene match. CDR3 protein: CASRGQGSTEAFF. The DNA for the CDR3 is TGTGCCAGCAGGGGACAGGGAAGCACTGAAGCTTTCTTT.

The chain carries TRBV5-5 and TRBJ1-4; possibly TRBD1 for D (5 bases). Germline V gene sequence: CDR1 SGHKS, CDR2 YYEKEE (reference sequence). The V end lost 0 bases, the J end lost 12 bases, and 18 bases lay between the germline ends. The CDR3 is 15 residues long. CDR3 coding DNA: TGTGCCAGCAGCTTGGTATCAGGGTCTGGTGTGGAACTGTTTTTT. Protein sequence: CASSLVSGSGVELFF.

The CDR3 sequence: CAISESRAGSYEQYF. As DNA, the CDR3 is TGTGCCATCAGTGAGTCTAGGGCAGGGTCCTACGAGCAGTACTTC. The chain combines TRBV10-3 with TRBJ2-7; a possible D gene is TRBD1 (5 bases). Deletions cut 0 bases from V and 1 base from J, with 10 bases between. This CDR3 comprises 15 residues. Per germline, CDR1 ENHRY and CDR2 SYGVKD.

V is TRBV28 and J is TRBJ2-2; 7 bases line up with TRBD2. The V gene end was trimmed by 3 bases and the J gene end by 5 bases; junction bases not matched to a gene: 9. Per germline, CDR1 MDHEN and CDR2 SYDVKM. CDR3 length: 16 amino acids. The CDR3 DNA reads as TGTGCCAGCAGTTTTACGGCTAGCGGCAAGACCGGGGAGCTGTTTTTT. Residues: CASSFTASGKTGELFF. Full variable domain (remainder filled in from reference TRBV28 and TRBJ2-2): DVKVTQSSRYLVKRTGEKVFLECVQDMDHENMFWYRQDPGLGLRLIYFSYDVKMKEKGDIPEGYSVSREKKERFSLILESASTNQTSMYLCASSFTASGKTGELFFGEGSRLTVL.

J is TRBJ2-5 and V is TRBV28, with D perhaps matching TRBD1 (7 bases). Germline CDR1 reads MDHEN; CDR2 reads SYDVKM. V was shortened by 4 bases and J by 1 base, with 10 bases between the two germline ends. CDR3 size: 14 residues. CDR3 DNA sequence: TGTGCCAGCAGTTCGCGGGACAGCCAAGAGACCCAGTACTTC. This encodes CASSSRDSQETQYF. Variable domain in full (rest from reference TRBV28 and TRBJ2-5): DVKVTQSSRYLVKRTGEKVFLECVQDMDHENMFWYRQDPGLGLRLIYFSYDVKMKEKGDIPEGYSVSREKKERFSLILESASTNQTSMYLCASSSRDSQETQYFGPGTRLLVL.